The clone carrying this T cell receptor beta chain has at least ten counts. The sample originates from a study of blood T cells in healthy people across ages. Then a second PCR, running about 6 to 12 cycles, was carried out with a sample-barcoded 5' primer and a J-beta primer mix. TCRdb re-called the 5' RACE reads with MiXCR, one entry per CDR3 protein. Of over 500,000 distinct CDR3 sequences listed, 52% were seen once; the top ten hold roughly 13%. The CDR3 runs 14 residues. From germline, CDR1 is SGHKS and CDR2 YYEKEE (reference sequence). Between the trimmed V and J ends, which lost 0 bases and 4 bases, there was a span of 8 bases.

Sequencing was performed on blood. The clonotype originates from a woman of 80 years or more in good health. The rearrangement links TRBV5-5 to TRBJ1-5; D unclear. The CDR3 DNA reads as TGTGCCAGCAGCTTGGAGGTTGGTAATCAGCCCCAGCATTTT. It translates to CASSLEVGNQPQHF.